This passage covers 19 T cell receptor beta chains from one sample sequenced in a study of blood T cell repertoires in COVID-19. Clones were sequenced by immunoSEQ multiplex PCR, and TCRdb holds only the in-frame ones, with some missing. This table has hundreds of thousands of clones, around four fifths appearing once. What was sequenced was peripheral blood. Receptor source: an older woman with active or convalescent COVID-19.

This sequence joins TRBV15 and TRBJ1-6; tentative D call: TRBD1 (5 bases). CDR1 LNHNV and CDR2 YYDKDF come from the germline V gene (reference sequence). This CDR3 spans 15 amino acids. The ends were cut back, 0 bases at V and 6 bases at J, with 9 bases in the middle. CDR3 sequence reads: CATSRDWGTNSPLHF. The CDR3, as DNA: TGTGCCACCAGCAGAGATTGGGGCACTAATTCACCCCTCCACTTT.

This chain uses TRBV10-1 with TRBJ1-2; D remains ambiguous. Germline V gene data show CDR1 as WNHNN and CDR2 as SYGVQD (reference sequence). The CDR3 runs 15 residues. V lost 0 bases, J lost 4 bases, and 12 bases lay in between. The CDR3 here is CASSESQNPIYGYTF. The CDR3 bases are TGCGCCAGCAGTGAGTCACAGAACCCTATCTATGGCTACACCTTC.

The chain is built from TRBV27 and TRBJ2-3, with 7 nucleotides matching TRBD2. Germline V gives CDR1 MNHEY, CDR2 SMNVEV (reference sequence). The junction had 3 bases not matched to a gene; V was cut back by 6 bases and J by 0 bases. The CDR3 length is 14 residues. DNA for the CDR3: TGTGCCAGCAGCCGGCGGGGGAGCACAGATACGCAGTATTTT. This codes for CASSRRGSTDTQYF.

The rearrangement uses TRBV27 and TRBJ1-2; 9 bases map to TRBD1. CDR1 and CDR2 (germline): MNHEY, SMNVEV (reference sequence). CDR3 length: 14 amino acids. J lost 5 bases, V lost 4 bases, and 5 bases had no gene match. CDR3 region: CASSSGTGKYGYTF. The CDR3 bases are TGTGCCAGCAGTTCCGGGACAGGGAAATATGGCTACACCTTC.

This chain links TRBV9 with TRBJ2-2, with D tentatively TRBD1 (5 bases). The CDR3 has 16 amino acids. Per the germline V gene, CDR1 is SGDLS and CDR2 is YYNGEE. The V and J ends lost 0 bases and 4 bases respectively, with 13 bases between them. CDR3 in DNA: TGTGCCAGCAGCGTAGTGTCTGGACACGCCACCGGGGAGCTGTTTTTT. The encoded protein is CASSVVSGHATGELFF.

The rearrangement joins TRBV6-6 to TRBJ1-4; perhaps TRBD1 as D (5 bases). V was cut by 2 bases and J by 2 bases, with 12 bases left in between. Germline CDR1 and CDR2: MNHNY and SVGAGI (reference sequence). The length of the CDR3 is 16 residues. The CDR3 sequence: CASSYTGGLTNEKLFF. CDR3 bases: TGTGCCAGCAGTTACACGGGGGGTTTGACTAATGAAAAACTGTTTTTT.

Ten or more counts support this clone. The chain carries TRBV6-5 and TRBJ2-7; a weak D match, TRBD1 (5 bases). The CDR3 contains 14 residues. V was pared by 2 bases and J by 3 bases, with 11 bases between. Germline V lookup: CDR1 MNHEY, CDR2 SVGAGI. In DNA form, the CDR3 reads TGTGCCAGCAGTTACGGTCGACAGAACTACGAGCAGTACTTC. This encodes CASSYGRQNYEQYF.

The rearrangement links TRBV20-1 to TRBJ1-1; 8 nucleotides line up with TRBD1. The CDR3 totals 15 residues. The ends lost 3 bases at V and 1 base at J; junction bases unmatched: 7. Per the germline V gene, CDR1 is DFQATT and CDR2 is SNEGSKA (reference sequence). The CDR3 here is CSASDQGTGNTEAFF. As DNA, the CDR3 is TGCAGTGCTAGTGATCAAGGGACAGGGAACACTGAAGCTTTCTTT.

The chain joins TRBV5-6 to TRBJ2-5; 7 nucleotides match TRBD1. Germline CDR1 reads SGHDT; CDR2 reads YYEEEE. Trimming at V came to 4 bases and at J to 5 bases, leaving 11 bases not matched to a gene. The CDR3 has 15 amino acids. The CDR3 spells CASSATGVTGETQYF. CDR3 DNA: TGTGCCAGCAGCGCAACAGGGGTGACGGGGGAGACCCAGTACTTC.

The rearrangement uses TRBV7-2 and TRBJ2-1, with 9 positions matching TRBD2. The germline V gene encodes CDR1 SGHTA and CDR2 FQGNSA. V gave up 0 bases and J gave up 4 bases; unmatched junction bases: 1. The CDR3 totals 15 residues. The CDR3 protein is CASSLALAGYNEQFF. The CDR3 DNA reads as TGTGCCAGCAGCTTAGCCCTAGCGGGGTACAATGAGCAGTTCTTC. The whole variable domain, remainder taken from reference TRBV7-2 and TRBJ2-1, is GAGVSQSPSNKVTEKGKDVELRCDPISGHTALYWYRQSLGQGLEFLIYFQGNSAPDKSGLPSDRFSAERTGGSVSTLTIQRTQQEDSAVYLCASSLALAGYNEQFFGPGTRLTVL.

The rearrangement links TRBV27 to TRBJ1-2; the match to TRBD1 covers 8 bases. The CDR3 has 13 amino acids. Germline V gene sequence: CDR1 MNHEY, CDR2 SMNVEV (reference sequence). V lost 3 bases and J lost 6; bases outside the gene matches: 3. The CDR3 reads CASSFDRGDGYTF. For the CDR3, the DNA is TGTGCCAGCAGTTTTGACAGGGGAGATGGCTACACCTTC.

This chain joins TRBV9 and TRBJ2-1; possibly TRBD2 for D (5 bases). Germline V gene sequence: CDR1 SGDLS, CDR2 YYNGEE. This CDR3 has 13 amino acids. V gave up 5 bases and J gave up 4 bases, with 10 bases separating them. The CDR3 is CASSTEAYNEQFF. CDR3 bases: TGTGCCAGCAGTACGGAGGCATACAATGAGCAGTTCTTC.

The chain employs TRBV11-2 and TRBJ2-3; 7 nucleotides align to TRBD2. CDR3 length: 16 residues. The V segment lost 5 bases and the J segment 2 bases; nucleotides outside the gene matches: 10. The germline CDR1 and CDR2 sequences are SGHAT and FQNNGV. CDR3 sequence reads: CASSRRDYPVTDTQYF. CDR3 nucleotides: TGTGCCAGCAGCCGCCGGGACTACCCCGTCACAGATACGCAGTATTTT.

This chain connects TRBV5-1 to TRBJ1-5, with D perhaps matching TRBD1 (5 bases). Trimming stripped 1 base from V and 5 bases from J, with 13 bases between. The CDR3 consists of 15 residues. Germline V gene sequence: CDR1 SGHRS, CDR2 YFSETQ. As DNA, the CDR3 is TGCGCCAGCAGCTTGTGGGGCTCTCGGGATCAGCCCCAGCATTTT. It translates to CASSLWGSRDQPQHF.

The chain employs TRBV27 and TRBJ1-5; no clear D gene. CDR3 length: 14 residues. Germline values: CDR1 MNHEY, CDR2 SMNVEV (reference sequence). Trimming removed 4 bases from V and 4 bases from J, with 11 bases in between. The CDR3 loop is CASSSPGLNQPQHF. The CDR3 coding sequence is TGTGCCAGCAGTTCCCCAGGTCTTAATCAGCCCCAGCATTTT.

This chain joins TRBV6-5 and TRBJ1-6; D may be TRBD1 (5 bases). CDR1 is MNHEY, CDR2 SVGAGI, per germline. V lost 5 bases and J 8 bases, leaving 16 bases between the germline ends. The CDR3 totals 15 residues. The CDR3, as DNA: TGTGCCAGCAGTAGCGGGACGTTCGGTGATTCACCCCTCCACTTT. This sequence encodes CASSSGTFGDSPLHF.

The rearrangement uses TRBV21-1 and TRBJ1-2; no DNA check was done on the table's D call, TRBD1. TRBV21-1 is a pseudogene. This CDR3 is 13 amino acids long. CDR3 DNA: TGTGCCAGCAGCAACAGGGGCCCCCGTGGCTACACCTTC. Amino acids: CASSNRGPRGYTF.

V gene TRBV7-9 combines with J gene TRBJ2-1, with a possible D match to TRBD1 (8 bases). The germline V gene encodes CDR1 SEHNR and CDR2 FQNEAQ (reference sequence). V lost 4 bases and J 3 bases, leaving 19 bases between the germline ends. The CDR3 loop spans 17 amino acids. The DNA for the CDR3 is TGTGCCAGCAGCTCCCCACAGGGGGGGGGCCGCTACAATGAGCAGTTCTTC. As protein: CASSSPQGGGRYNEQFF.

The J gene is TRBJ1-2, the V gene TRBV27; 10 bases fit TRBD1. Germline CDR1 reads MNHEY; CDR2 reads SMNVEV (reference sequence). The CDR3 loop spans 14 amino acids. With V trimmed by 6 bases and J by 4 bases, 5 bases remained unmatched. This CDR3 reads CASRRTGGGYGYTF. The CDR3 DNA follows: TGTGCCAGCAGGAGGACAGGGGGGGGCTATGGCTACACCTTC.